These 24 T cell receptor beta chains came from one sample sequenced in a study of blood T cell repertoires in COVID-19. Sequenced by immunoSEQ multiplex PCR; TCRdb stores in-frame clones only, minus some. This table holds some 200,000 clones, around 90% found once. The specimen was peripheral blood. The receptor set was obtained from a man aged 45 to 65 with acute or convalescent COVID-19.

This sequence joins TRBV5-1 and TRBJ1-2; D might be TRBD1 (5 bases). Germline assignment: CDR1 SGHRS and CDR2 YFSETQ. Between the trimmed V and J ends, which lost 8 bases and 12 bases, there was a span of 17 bases. The CDR3 runs 11 residues. The CDR3 nucleotides read TGCGCCAGTTCTGACAGTCTCGCCCACACCTTC. It codes for CASSDSLAHTF.

The count of this clone is one. The chain couples TRBV5-1 to TRBJ1-2; 9 bases map to TRBD1. The V gene end was trimmed by 0 bases and the J gene end by 4 bases; junction bases not matched to a gene: 4. This CDR3 has 15 amino acids. Germline V gene data show CDR1 as SGHRS and CDR2 as YFSETQ. CDR3 nucleotides: TGCGCCAGCAGCTTGGATACGGGACAGGGCTATGGCTACACCTTC. The encoded protein is CASSLDTGQGYGYTF. The full variable domain, in which reference TRBV5-1 and TRBJ1-2 provide the parts outside the CDR3, is KAGVTQTPRYLIKTRGQQVTLSCSPISGHRSVSWYQQTPGQGLQFLFEYFSETQRNKGNFPGRFSGRQFSNSRSEMNVSTLELGDSALYLCASSLDTGQGYGYTFGSGTRLTVV.

The chain links TRBV7-2 to TRBJ2-3; D unresolved. CDR1 and CDR2 from the germline V gene are SGHTA and FQGNSA. V dropped 2 bases and J dropped 6 bases, with 9 bases sitting between them. There are 13 residues in the CDR3. The CDR3 here is CASSLRSRDTQYF. CDR3 DNA: TGTGCCAGCAGCTTAAGGTCTAGGGATACGCAGTATTTT.

The chain joins TRBV5-4 to TRBJ2-5; TRBD1 agrees at 8 bases. Trimming cost V 3 bases and J 0 bases; bases outside gene matches: 7. Germline V gives CDR1 SGHNT, CDR2 YYREEE (reference sequence). This CDR3 region has 16 residues. DNA of the CDR3: TGTGCCAGCAGCTCTACCGGGACAGGACACCAAGAGACCCAGTACTTC. It is translated as CASSSTGTGHQETQYF.

The chain is built from TRBV7-3 and TRBJ2-2, with no clear D. Trimming took 0 bases from V and 5 from J, leaving 7 bases between them. CDR3 length: 14 amino acids. Germline V CDR1 and CDR2: SGHTA, FQGTGA. The CDR3 sequence is CASSLTWQTGELFF. The CDR3 DNA reads as TGTGCCAGCAGCTTAACCTGGCAGACCGGGGAGCTGTTTTTT.

CDR3 region: CASSLGRELFF. The DNA of the CDR3 is TGTGCCAGCAGCTTGGGCCGGGAGCTGTTTTTT. V gene TRBV12-3 or TRBV12-4 combines with J gene TRBJ2-2; no reliable D call. The CDR3 totals 11 residues. V shed 6 bases and J shed 9 bases, with 8 bases lying between them.

The rearrangement uses TRBV7-2 and TRBJ2-2; 8 positions match TRBD1. V trimming: 1 base; J trimming: 5 bases; junction bases outside the gene matches: 3. The germline gives CDR1 SGHTA, CDR2 FQGNSA. The CDR3 runs 15 residues. The CDR3 reads CASSLVTGATGELFF. In DNA form, the CDR3 reads TGTGCCAGCAGCTTAGTGACAGGGGCGACCGGGGAGCTGTTTTTT.

This clone occurred a few times. CDR3 sequence reads: CASSMWSTGKNTEAFF. In DNA, the CDR3 is TGTGCCAGTAGTATGTGGAGTACAGGGAAGAACACTGAAGCTTTCTTT. This chain uses TRBV19 with TRBJ1-1; D might be TRBD1 (6 bases). Germline-derived CDR1 and CDR2 are LNHDA and SQIVND (reference sequence). Trimming took 3 bases from V and 1 from J, leaving 15 bases between them. The CDR3 contains 16 residues. Full variable domain (remainder filled in from reference TRBV19 and TRBJ1-1): DGGITQSPKYLFRKEGQNVTLSCEQNLNHDAMYWYRQDPGQGLRLIYYSQIVNDFQKGDIAEGYSVSREKKESFPLTVTSAQKNPTAFYLCASSMWSTGKNTEAFFGQGTRLTVV.

This chain connects TRBV18 to TRBJ1-4; D ambiguous. The germline V and J ends were trimmed by 4 bases and 2 bases, with 11 bases remaining between them. This CDR3 region has 15 residues. Germline V lookup: CDR1 KGHSH, CDR2 LQKENI. The CDR3, as DNA: TGTGCCAGCTCACTCCTTACAGATACTAATGAAAAACTGTTTTTT. This sequence encodes CASSLLTDTNEKLFF.

This chain joins TRBV19 and TRBJ1-6; 8 nucleotides align to TRBD1. Per germline, CDR1 LNHDA and CDR2 SQIVND (reference sequence). Trimming removed 1 base from V and 7 bases from J; junction bases left unmatched: 9. This CDR3 is 17 amino acids long. CDR3 nucleotides: TGTGCCAGTAGTATAGTGGGACCACAGGGGGTAAATTCACCCCTCCACTTT. This encodes CASSIVGPQGVNSPLHF.

The chain links TRBV6-5 to TRBJ2-1, with TRBD2 identical over 10 bases. The CDR3 totals 11 residues. Germline assignment: CDR1 MNHEY and CDR2 SVGAGI. With 2 bases clipped from V and 14 bases from J, the junction kept 0 bases outside the gene matches. DNA of the CDR3: TGTGCCAGCAGTTACGGACTAGCGGAGTTCTTC. This translates into CASSYGLAEFF.

The DNA of the CDR3 is TGTGCCAGCAGTTTAAGGTTTAGCGGCTCCTACGAGCAGTACTTC. Translated, it gives CASSLRFSGSYEQYF. The chain joins TRBV27 to TRBJ2-7; D may be TRBD2 (6 bases). Trimming left V 2 bases short and J 0 bases short, with 11 bases between. Germline V gene lookup returns CDR1 MNHEY and CDR2 SMNVEV (reference sequence). This CDR3 comprises 15 residues.

The chain recombines TRBV7-8 with TRBJ1-1, with 9 bases that match TRBD1. Unmatched junction bases numbered 8, after V lost 4 bases and J lost 2 bases. CDR3 length: 16 amino acids. CDR1 and CDR2 (germline): SGHVS, FQNEAQ. The CDR3 sequence is CASSSGGTGINTEAFF. For the CDR3, the DNA is TGTGCCAGCAGCTCGGGGGGGACAGGGATAAACACTGAAGCTTTCTTT.

J is TRBJ2-2 and V is TRBV18; D not resolved. The V and J ends lost 0 bases and 6 bases respectively, with 8 bases between them. CDR1 is KGHSH, CDR2 LQKENI, per germline. The CDR3 is 14 amino acids. CDR3 nucleotides: TGTGCCAGCTCACCACCGTGGGCCGCCGGGGAGCTGTTTTTT. Its protein is CASSPPWAAGELFF.

The V call is TRBV7-6, the J call TRBJ2-1; 11 bases are a match to TRBD2. The V segment lost 4 bases and the J segment 0 bases; nucleotides outside the gene matches: 8. The CDR3 runs 18 residues. The germline gives CDR1 SGHVS, CDR2 FNYEAQ. The DNA of the CDR3 is TGTGCCAGCAGCTCGTCGACTAGCGGGACAAGCTCCTACAATGAGCAGTTCTTC. Translated: CASSSSTSGTSSYNEQFF.

The chain links TRBV18 to TRBJ2-2; D remains ambiguous. The ends were cut back, 2 bases at V and 2 bases at J, with 6 bases in the middle. CDR3 length: 14 residues. The germline V gene has CDR1 KGHSH and CDR2 LQKENI. This CDR3 is CASSPGHNTGELFF. The CDR3 DNA follows: TGTGCCAGCTCACCAGGGCATAACACCGGGGAGCTGTTTTTT.

This chain connects TRBV11-2 to TRBJ1-1, with 7 bases aligning to TRBD1. The V gene's germline CDR1 is SGHAT and CDR2 FQNNGV. V dropped 7 bases and J dropped 4; count of bases not matched to a gene: 6. The length of the CDR3 is 13 residues. CDR3 protein: CASNRQGPTEAFF. The CDR3 bases are TGTGCCAGCAACCGACAGGGCCCCACTGAAGCTTTCTTT.

V and J are TRBV4-2 and TRBJ2-2; 10 bases match TRBD2. Per germline, CDR1 LGHNA and CDR2 YNFKEQ. The CDR3 spans 18 residues. V lost 0 bases to trimming and J lost 6 bases; unmatched junction nucleotides: 10. CDR3 residues: CASSQDSGAGGVSGELFF. CDR3 nucleotides: TGTGCCAGCAGCCAAGATAGCGGAGCGGGAGGGGTTTCCGGGGAGCTGTTTTTT.

V gene TRBV6-1 combines with J gene TRBJ1-5; D is perhaps TRBD1 (6 bases). The V gene's germline CDR1 is MNHNS and CDR2 SASEGT. CDR3 length: 14 amino acids. V shed 7 bases and J shed 4 bases, with 14 bases lying between them. Written as DNA, the CDR3 is TGTGCCAGCATGCCAACAGGGAAGAATCAGCCCCAGCATTTT. Protein: CASMPTGKNQPQHF.

This sequence joins TRBV5-4 and TRBJ1-6; 8 bases fit TRBD1. Germline trimming cut 0 bases from V and 9 bases from J; bases unmatched to any gene: 8. CDR1 and CDR2 (germline): SGHNT, YYREEE (reference sequence). The CDR3 is made up of 16 amino acids. CDR3 bases: TGTGCCAGCAGCTTGGGGGGACAGGTTGGGATTTCACCCCTCCACTTT. This gives the protein CASSLGGQVGISPLHF. Complete variable domain (other parts from reference TRBV5-4 and TRBJ1-6): ETGVTQSPTHLIKTRGQQVTLRCSSQSGHNTVSWYQQALGQGPQFIFQYYREEENGRGNFPPRFSGLQFPNYSSELNVNALELDDSALYLCASSLGGQVGISPLHFGNGTRLTVT.

This clone was recorded once. The rearrangement links TRBV27 to TRBJ2-2; 11 bases align to TRBD1. The V segment lost 6 bases and the J segment 5 bases; nucleotides outside the gene matches: 8. The CDR3 is made up of 16 amino acids. The germline V gene has CDR1 MNHEY and CDR2 SMNVEV (reference sequence). Written as DNA, the CDR3 is TGTGCCAGCAGGAACCGAGGACAGGGGGCGACCGGGGAGCTGTTTTTT. Protein sequence: CASRNRGQGATGELFF.

This CDR3 reads CASGRPGGMDSPLHF. In nucleotides, the CDR3 is TGTGCCAGCGGAAGACCAGGGGGGATGGATTCACCCCTCCACTTT. The genes are TRBV27 and TRBJ1-6; TRBD1 matches 7 bases. Germline V gene sequence: CDR1 MNHEY, CDR2 SMNVEV (reference sequence). The length of the CDR3 is 15 residues. V dropped 8 bases and J dropped 8; count of bases not matched to a gene: 12.

This clone has just a few counts. The chain combines TRBV29-1 with TRBJ1-1; a weak D match, TRBD1 (5 bases). Germline CDR1 reads SQVTM; CDR2 reads ANQGSEA. The CDR3 spans 14 residues. V was trimmed by 4 bases and J by 6 bases, leaving 18 bases between them. The CDR3 region is CSVAPRVRNSEAFF. The DNA of the CDR3 is TGCAGCGTTGCCCCCAGGGTGAGGAATTCTGAAGCTTTCTTT. The entire variable domain, with the rest obtained from reference TRBV29-1 and TRBJ1-1, is as follows: SAVISQKPSRDICQRGTSLTIQCQVDSQVTMMFWYRQQPGQSLTLIATANQGSEATYESGFVIDKFPISRPNLTFSTLTVSNMSPEDSSIYLCSVAPRVRNSEAFFGQGTRLTVV.

The CDR3 nucleotides read TGCAGCGTTGGGGTGGCGGGGCGCACAGATACGCAGTATTTT. As protein: CSVGVAGRTDTQYF. The chain joins TRBV29-1 to TRBJ2-3; D possibly corresponds to TRBD2 (6 bases). CDR1 SQVTM and CDR2 ANQGSEA come from the germline V gene. Trimming left V 4 bases short and J 1 base short, with 12 bases between. This CDR3 contains 14 residues.